This T cell receptor beta chain was observed in a study of shared clonotypes between healthy human individuals (dated by TCRdb to 2018 to 2021). About the investigation overall: The cohort included three men and a couple of women between 18 and 49 years of age. The study deeply sequenced blood TCR repertoires of about five healthy adults to estimate repertoire size and the extent of clonotype sharing between individuals. For each donor, CD4 naive and CD4 memory were each run on three plates, CD8 naive on two plates, and CD8 memory on one plate. Different laboratories and diverse techniques were used to prepare libraries and sequence TCR repertoires, to increase sequencing depth and limit assay-specific biases. Each donor's leukapheresis produced roughly between about 0.8 and 10 billion PBMCs. On the study overall, not on this receptor specifically: Across a few donors, 5% to 6% of naive CD4, 3% to 3.5% of naive CD8, 2.3% of memory CD4, and approximately 0.4% of memory CD8 clonotypes were shared. Clonotypes shared by all four sorted-subset donors showed higher generation probabilities than non-shared clonotypes. Naive subsets generally had larger estimated clonotype richness than memory subsets. Sampling was restricted to blood, and TCR repertoires in tissues likely differ from the TCR repertoires found in blood. Because the study included only a small number of donors, the genetic and exposure-history diversity represented was limited. Incomplete sequencing was indicated by rarefaction of sorted-subset datasets, despite the large sequencing depth. Pairwise subsampling indicated that sequencing depth was expected to affect the degree of clonotype sharing among donors.

On this clone: Its antigen remains undetermined. No base quality values were provided; no much bigger clone lies one nucleotide off.

Donors were healthy HIV-negative adults with no recently reported acute infections or vaccinations. Every donor was a Caucasian adult living in Nashville, Tennessee, USA. CD4+ T cells were enriched by magnetic negative selection; naive cells were then positively selected on CD45RA, and the negative fraction formed the memory subset. After blood collection by leukapheresis, PBMCs were isolated using Ficoll-Histopaque density gradient centrifugation and then cryopreserved in the vapor phase of liquid nitrogen. Purity and quantity of every magnetically sorted T cell population were checked by analytical flow cytometry. Genomic DNA was isolated from each sorted fraction and quantified by UV absorbance on a Nanodrop 2000c. For CDR1 and CDR2, the germline V gene lists SGHDT and YYEEEE. The CDR3 contains 11 residues, cysteine and phenylalanine counted. Just the 33-base CDR3 DNA is kept, in frame starting at base 1. V is pared back by 1 base and J by 2 bases, with 1 base lying between the germline termini.

Using the deep immunoSEQ assay, multiplex PCR amplified TCR CDR3 regions from genomic DNA. Genomic DNA extracted from each cell subset was distributed evenly over all wells of several immunoSEQ 96-well plates, and each plate served as one replicate. Each replicate PCR for sorted subsets received about 220 ng genomic DNA, equal to about 30,000 T cell genomes. The purified libraries were quantified using a Qubit 3.0 fluorometer, sized with a Bioanalyzer 2100, and then quantified again using the KAPA Library Quantification kit. A separate single-read 150-cycle Illumina NextSeq 550 flow cell was used to sequence each immunoSEQ 96-well plate. As for the authors' bioinformatics: Because the immunoSEQ output included only junctional sequences and no quality scores, the filtering could not be the same as the filtering used for full-length reads. Sequences were annotated with PyIR, a Python wrapper for IgBLAST v1.9, and V/J genes and CDR3 were assigned using IMGT germline references. Any read was removed if the V/J assignment was weak (E-value above 1e-6), the CDR3 was missing, or the read contained stop codons, out-of-frame junctions, or ambiguous translated residues. A V3J clonotype was defined by an identical inferred V gene, J gene, and CDR3 amino acid sequence. To compute the percentage overlap between repertoires, the number of shared unique clonotypes was divided by the size of the smaller repertoire. RTK rarefaction, the Chao1 estimator, and Recon v2.1 estimates of unobserved clonotypes were used to assess repertoire richness. Generation probabilities for all TCRbeta clonotypes obtained by the gDNA method from a handful of donors were computed using OLGA. As stored in TCRdb, this immuneACCESS dataset retains in-frame rearrangements with V and J assigned. A fraction of the clones does not appear; measured against another copy, unresolved V genes explain less than half of the discrepancy, and the remainder lacks a known reason. From that table come the V and J calls and clone size; the DNA was used to work out D and trimming. In this sample the table shows around 2,000,000 clones, 95% of which occur a single time. The biggest ten clones account for more than 0.1% of the sample.

The sequenced sample consisted of naive CD4+ T cells sorted from blood. The cell subset or site label, as the study defines it: CD45RA+ positively selected. The receptor chain draws on TRBV5-6 and TRBJ2-7; no D segment can be confidently identified. This TCR was recovered from a man younger than 35 in good health. The CDR3 reads CASSLTYEQYF. The DNA sequence is TGTGCCAGCAGCTTGACCTACGAGCAGTACTTC.